The 29 T cell receptor beta chains reported below all come from one sample, sequenced in a study of T-cell reconstitution after alpha-beta-depleted transplantation in children. Researchers prepared the TCRbeta library using unique molecular identifiers, the study reports. TCRdb reanalysed the PCR reads using MiXCR and keeps one entry per CDR3 protein. The sample holds fewer than 700,000 distinct CDR3 sequences, 10% to 15% seen once. The sample in question was PBMCs, mostly from graft donor cells, obtained 360 days after TCRalphabeta/CD19-depleted stem cell transplant. The receptors were sampled from a male patient aged 10-17 years who had a stem cell transplant for acute myeloid leukemia, so the T cells may come from the graft donor.

This clonotype occurred a few times. The rearrangement links TRBV24-1 to TRBJ2-5, with D uncertain. The CDR3 loop spans 13 amino acids. Germline-derived CDR1 and CDR2 are KGHDR and SFDVKD. Trimming shortened V by 5 bases and J by 7 bases, and 13 bases separated the two germline ends. The CDR3 spells CATSATLGWTQYF. The CDR3 nucleotides are TGTGCCACCAGTGCAACCCTTGGTTGGACCCAGTACTTC.

This clonotype was seen a few times. V gene TRBV3-1 combines with J gene TRBJ2-1; a possible D gene is TRBD2 (6 bases). The germline V and J ends were trimmed by 1 base and 0 bases, with 19 bases remaining between them. This CDR3 spans 19 amino acids. CDR1 is LGHDT and CDR2 is YNNKEL in the germline V gene (reference sequence). This CDR3 reads CASSQGMALGRGSYNEQFF. As DNA, the CDR3 is TGTGCCAGCAGCCAAGGCATGGCGCTCGGGCGGGGCTCCTACAATGAGCAGTTCTTC.

This clonotype was counted at least ten times. V usage is TRBV20-1 and J usage is TRBJ2-2; D gene unclear. With 3 bases removed from V and 5 bases from J, the gap between germline ends came to 13 bases. The germline gives CDR1 DFQATT, CDR2 SNEGSKA (reference sequence). The CDR3 extends over 14 amino acids. The CDR3: CSASIPAGTGELFF. CDR3 in DNA: TGCAGTGCTAGCATCCCGGCTGGGACCGGGGAGCTGTTTTTT.

This clonotype has a count of ten or more. The chain recombines TRBV27 with TRBJ2-7; 9 positions match TRBD2. From germline, CDR1 is MNHEY and CDR2 SMNVEV (reference sequence). Trimming cost V 6 bases and J 3 bases; bases outside gene matches: 3. This CDR3 region has 13 residues. CDR3 amino acids: CASRRGGFYEQYF. The CDR3 nucleotides read TGTGCCAGCAGGCGGGGGGGCTTCTACGAGCAGTACTTC.

V usage is TRBV30 and J usage is TRBJ2-7; D assignment may be TRBD1 or TRBD2 (6 bases each). The V gene lost 5 bases and the J gene lost 2 bases, with 10 bases spanning the gap. The CDR3 consists of 12 residues. Per the germline V gene, CDR1 is GTSNPN and CDR2 is SVGIG (reference sequence). CDR3 nucleotide sequence: TGTGCCTGGTCCGGGGGCACCTACGAGCAGTACTTC. This encodes CAWSGGTYEQYF. Supplemented by reference TRBV30 and TRBJ2-7, the full variable domain reads SQTIHQWPATLVQPVGSPLSLECTVEGTSNPNLYWYRQAAGRGLQLLFYSVGIGQISSEVPQNLSASRPQDRQFILSSKKLLLSDSGFYLCAWSGGTYEQYFGPGTRLTVT.

At least ten counts were recorded for this clonotype. The rearrangement links TRBV5-1 to TRBJ2-7; 8 bases are shared with TRBD1. The germline gives CDR1 SGHRS, CDR2 YFSETQ. The CDR3 totals 16 residues. V lost 5 bases to trimming and J lost 13 bases; unmatched junction nucleotides: 23. CDR3 DNA: TGCGCCAGCAGTTATGACCCGGGACAGGTACCTTCGATTCGATACTTC. As protein: CASSYDPGQVPSIRYF. The entire variable domain, with the rest obtained from reference TRBV5-1 and TRBJ2-7, is as follows: KAGVTQTPRYLIKTRGQQVTLSCSPISGHRSVSWYQQTPGQGLQFLFEYFSETQRNKGNFPGRFSGRQFSNSRSEMNVSTLELGDSALYLCASSYDPGQVPSIRYFGPGTRLTVT.

The chain employs TRBV10-3 and TRBJ2-1; D uncertain. Germline V CDR1 and CDR2: ENHRY, SYGVKD. The V end lost 6 bases, the J end lost 0 bases, and 12 bases lay between the germline ends. The CDR3 spans 15 residues. The CDR3, as DNA: TGTGCCATCAGCTCAGGCTCCAGCTCCTACAATGAGCAGTTCTTC. Translation: CAISSGSSSYNEQFF.

This clonotype was observed many times. This chain joins TRBV28 and TRBJ2-7; D gene ambiguous. Trimming removed 7 bases from V and 2 bases from J, with 15 bases in between. This CDR3 is 14 amino acids long. Germline V gene sequence: CDR1 MDHEN, CDR2 SYDVKM. Written as DNA, the CDR3 is TGTGCCAGCACTGTAAGGGTCCGCCCCTACGAGCAGTACTTC. This gives the protein CASTVRVRPYEQYF.

The rearrangement joins TRBV7-3 to TRBJ2-3; D remains ambiguous. The CDR3 is 13 amino acids. Germline CDR1 SGHTA, CDR2 FQGTGA. Trimming removed 2 bases from V and 7 bases from J, with 10 bases in between. The CDR3 DNA follows: TGTGCCAGCAGCTTAGTTCCCCTTTATACGCAGTATTTT. Its protein product is CASSLVPLYTQYF. The complete variable domain, with remaining parts taken from reference TRBV7-3 and TRBJ2-3, reads GAGVSQTPSNKVTEKGKYVELRCDPISGHTALYWYRQSLGQGPEFLIYFQGTGAADDSGLPNDRFFAVRPEGSVSTLKIQRTERGDSAVYLCASSLVPLYTQYFGPGTRLTVL.

The rearrangement links TRBV9 to TRBJ2-5; D may correspond to TRBD1 or TRBD2 (6 bases each). The CDR3 is made up of 15 amino acids. CDR1 is SGDLS, CDR2 YYNGEE, per germline. The germline V and J ends were trimmed by 4 bases and 5 bases, with 18 bases remaining between them. The CDR3 protein is CASSTGMGGRETQYF. In DNA form, the CDR3 reads TGTGCCAGCAGCACGGGGATGGGGGGCCGGGAGACCCAGTACTTC.

This clonotype has a handful of counts. The chain uses TRBV7-2 and TRBJ2-7, with a tentative D call TRBD2 (6 bases). Germline CDR1 is SGHTA and CDR2 is FQGNSA. Trimming took 2 bases from V and 2 from J, leaving 16 bases between them. This CDR3 is built from 16 residues. Written as DNA, the CDR3 is TGTGCCAGCAGCTTACAAGGACTAAGCGGAGCCTACGAGCAGTACTTC. Translation: CASSLQGLSGAYEQYF. Based on the CDR3 plus reference TRBV7-2 and TRBJ2-7, the full variable domain is GAGVSQSPSNKVTEKGKDVELRCDPISGHTALYWYRQSLGQGLEFLIYFQGNSAPDKSGLPSDRFSAERTGGSVSTLTIQRTQQEDSAVYLCASSLQGLSGAYEQYFGPGTRLTVT.

V and J are TRBV7-9 and TRBJ2-7; the match to TRBD1 covers 10 bases. This CDR3 region has 14 residues. V was clipped by 5 bases and J by 4 bases; unmatched bases: 5. Germline lookup yields CDR1 SEHNR and CDR2 FQNEAQ (reference sequence). CDR3 protein: CASSRRQGAYEQYF. For the CDR3, the DNA is TGTGCCAGCAGCAGGAGACAGGGGGCGTACGAGCAGTACTTC.

This clonotype has only a few counts. The chain couples TRBV12-3 or TRBV12-4 to TRBJ2-7; tentatively, D is TRBD1 (6 bases). The CDR3 runs 14 residues. V shed 6 bases and J shed 3 bases, with 15 bases lying between them. CDR3 sequence reads: CASSPGTRVYEQYF. The CDR3 DNA reads as TGTGCCAGCAGCCCTGGGACACGGGTCTACGAGCAGTACTTC.

At least ten counts were recorded for this clonotype. The V gene is TRBV28, the J gene TRBJ2-7; D possibly corresponds to TRBD1 (6 bases). Trimming removed 8 bases from V and 2 bases from J, with 16 bases in between. In germline, CDR1 is MDHEN, CDR2 SYDVKM. CDR3 length equals 14 residues. The CDR3 DNA is TGTGCCAGCCACCCCGGGTGGGGGCCCTACGAGCAGTACTTC. Translated, it gives CASHPGWGPYEQYF.

V gene TRBV29-1 combines with J gene TRBJ1-4; 8 positions agree with TRBD1. V shed 6 bases, J shed 7 bases, and the junction held 10 bases outside the gene matches. The CDR3 runs to 14 residues. CDR1 SQVTM and CDR2 ANQGSEA come from the germline V gene. This chain's CDR3 is CSVRSKDRAEKLFF. CDR3 DNA sequence: TGCAGCGTGCGTTCGAAGGACAGGGCTGAAAAACTGTTTTTT.

The chain joins TRBV24-1 to TRBJ2-7; D remains unclear. The CDR3 contains 14 residues. Between the trimmed V and J ends, which lost 2 bases and 0 bases, there was a span of 7 bases. CDR1 and CDR2 from the germline V gene are KGHDR and SFDVKD. DNA for the CDR3: TGTGCCACCAGTGATTCGTTAATCTCCTACGAGCAGTACTTC. Its translation is CATSDSLISYEQYF.

The chain combines TRBV7-8 with TRBJ2-1, with D perhaps TRBD2 (6 bases). The germline gives CDR1 SGHVS, CDR2 FQNEAQ. The CDR3 is 16 residues long. Trimming pared 5 bases from V and 4 bases from J, leaving 18 bases between. CDR3 nucleotide sequence: TGTGCCAGCAGCCTCACTCCGGCGGGACCATACAATGAGCAGTTCTTC. Its protein product is CASSLTPAGPYNEQFF.

In its sample, this clonotype was seen a few times. V gene TRBV5-1 combines with J gene TRBJ2-3, with TRBD2 matching 9 bases. The CDR3 consists of 18 residues. Trimming cost V 3 bases and J 0 bases; bases outside gene matches: 11. Germline assignment: CDR1 SGHRS and CDR2 YFSETQ. The CDR3 nucleotides are TGCGCCAGCAGCTCGATCTCCGGCGGGAGGGTAAGCACAGATACGCAGTATTTT. It encodes CASSSISGGRVSTDTQYF. Together with reference TRBV5-1 and TRBJ2-3, the CDR3 gives the full variable domain: KAGVTQTPRYLIKTRGQQVTLSCSPISGHRSVSWYQQTPGQGLQFLFEYFSETQRNKGNFPGRFSGRQFSNSRSEMNVSTLELGDSALYLCASSSISGGRVSTDTQYFGPGTRLTVL.

The rearrangement uses TRBV20-1 and TRBJ1-1; 7 bases align to TRBD1. This CDR3 has 10 residues. Germline CDR1 and CDR2: DFQATT and SNEGSKA (reference sequence). Unmatched junction bases numbered 4, after V lost 5 bases and J lost 10 bases. Written as DNA, the CDR3 is TGCAGTGCTGGGGACAGTGGAGCTTTCTTT. It specifies CSAGDSGAFF.

There are a few counts of this clonotype. The chain links TRBV7-8 to TRBJ2-7, with D maybe TRBD2 (6 bases). Per germline, CDR1 SGHVS and CDR2 FQNEAQ. This CDR3 is built from 14 residues. With 4 bases removed from V and 7 bases from J, the gap between germline ends came to 17 bases. The CDR3 here is CASSYGSFFNEQYF. In DNA form, the CDR3 reads TGTGCCAGCAGCTACGGGAGCTTTTTTAATGAGCAGTACTTC.

The chain combines TRBV7-8 with TRBJ2-5, with 12 bases identical to TRBD2. V was pared by 3 bases and J by 1 base, with 6 bases of the junction left unmatched. Germline CDR1 and CDR2: SGHVS and FQNEAQ. This CDR3 comprises 17 residues. The DNA of the CDR3 is TGTGCCAGCAGCTTCCTAGCGGGAGGGCCACTCCAAGAGACCCAGTACTTC. Residues: CASSFLAGGPLQETQYF.

This clonotype showed up many times. V and J are TRBV12-3 or TRBV12-4 and TRBJ2-1, with 9 nucleotides matching TRBD1. The CDR3 loop spans 11 amino acids. V dropped 5 bases and J dropped 15; count of bases not matched to a gene: 5. The CDR3 coding sequence is TGTGCCAGCAGTCGGACAGGGGTGAGGTTCTTC. It specifies CASSRTGVRFF.

The chain uses TRBV14 and TRBJ2-1; TRBD2 matches 8 bases. With 4 bases clipped from V and 3 bases from J, the junction kept 14 bases outside the gene matches. The germline V gene has CDR1 SGHDN and CDR2 FVKESK. There are 18 residues in the CDR3. CDR3 in DNA: TGTGCCAGCAGCCCTTTATTGTGGCTAGCGGGTGACTACAATGAGCAGTTCTTC. Its protein is CASSPLLWLAGDYNEQFF. The full variable domain, rest sourced from reference TRBV14 and TRBJ2-1, is EAGVTQFPSHSVIEKGQTVTLRCDPISGHDNLYWYRRVMGKEIKFLLHFVKESKQDESGMPNNRFLAERTGGTYSTLKVQPAELEDSGVYFCASSPLLWLAGDYNEQFFGPGTRLTVL.

The gene calls are TRBV28 and TRBJ2-7; D ambiguous. The CDR3 has 12 residues. CDR1 is MDHEN and CDR2 is SYDVKM in the germline V gene. V dropped 3 bases and J dropped 5 bases, with 8 bases sitting between them. In DNA form, the CDR3 reads TGTGCCAGCAGTTTGATCCAGGACGAGCAGTACTTC. Its translation: CASSLIQDEQYF.

Many counts were recorded for this clonotype. The rearrangement uses TRBV28 and TRBJ2-2; TRBD2 matches at 13 bases. Germline V gene sequence: CDR1 MDHEN, CDR2 SYDVKM. The CDR3 is made up of 17 amino acids. V gave up 10 bases and J gave up 3 bases; unmatched junction bases: 11. As DNA, the CDR3 is TGTGCCACCTTGACTAGCGGGAGGAAGTTGTACACCGGGGAGCTGTTTTTT. It yields the protein CATLTSGRKLYTGELFF.

In its sample, this clonotype was seen many times. CDR3 loop: CASSSSRGQGNIQYF. The DNA for the CDR3 is TGCGCCAGCAGCAGCTCTAGGGGGCAGGGAAACATTCAGTACTTC. The V gene is TRBV5-1, the J gene TRBJ2-4; 7 bases match TRBD1. Germline V gives CDR1 SGHRS, CDR2 YFSETQ. V trimming: 4 bases; J trimming: 6 bases; junction bases outside the gene matches: 10. The CDR3 contains 15 residues.

The rearrangement links TRBV5-5 to TRBJ2-7; D not resolved. Germline lookup yields CDR1 SGHKS and CDR2 YYEKEE (reference sequence). Trimming stripped 0 bases from V and 7 bases from J, with 11 bases between. CDR3 length equals 13 residues. CDR3 amino acids: CASSLANLPEQYF. The CDR3 DNA is TGTGCCAGCAGCTTGGCCAATCTCCCGGAGCAGTACTTC.

The CDR3 DNA is TGTGCCAGCAGCCTATTCGGACTCGACACCGGGGAGCTGTTTTTT. As protein: CASSLFGLDTGELFF. The chain combines TRBV7-3 with TRBJ2-2; weak D call: TRBD2 (5 bases). V was shortened by 5 bases and J by 3 bases, with 13 bases between the two germline ends. Germline values: CDR1 SGHTA, CDR2 FQGTGA. CDR3 length: 15 amino acids.

This chain connects TRBV29-1 to TRBJ1-2; 7 bases are shared with TRBD1. The CDR3 runs 12 residues. The germline CDR1 and CDR2 sequences are SQVTM and ANQGSEA. Trimming at V came to 8 bases and at J to 4 bases, leaving 7 bases not matched to a gene. The CDR3: CSFRQGPYGYTF. The CDR3 region has the DNA TGCAGCTTTCGACAGGGCCCCTATGGCTACACCTTC.